The following is a TCR beta chain sequence with its context. V was pared by 0 bases and J by 0 bases, with 9 bases between. The CDR3 spans 16 residues. From germline, CDR1 is SGDLS and CDR2 YYNGEE. This sample is part of a study of tumour-infiltrating T cells in Burkitt lymphoma. The wider study: Patients covered every epidemiological subtype of Burkitt lymphoma. Overall and progression-free survival were predicted by productive clonality.

Using immunoSEQ multiplex PCR, the repertoire was profiled, and TCRdb retains in-frame clones only, with some absent. The data hold about 3,300 clones, with 10% to 15% observed a single time. The chain uses TRBV9 and TRBJ2-2; D gene ambiguous. This TCR was sampled from a human donor with Burkitt lymphoma. The material sequenced was tumor tissue. CDR3 coding DNA: TGTGCCAGCAGCGTAGGGGTCAGCGCGAACACCGGGGAGCTGTTTTTT. Amino acids: CASSVGVSANTGELFF.